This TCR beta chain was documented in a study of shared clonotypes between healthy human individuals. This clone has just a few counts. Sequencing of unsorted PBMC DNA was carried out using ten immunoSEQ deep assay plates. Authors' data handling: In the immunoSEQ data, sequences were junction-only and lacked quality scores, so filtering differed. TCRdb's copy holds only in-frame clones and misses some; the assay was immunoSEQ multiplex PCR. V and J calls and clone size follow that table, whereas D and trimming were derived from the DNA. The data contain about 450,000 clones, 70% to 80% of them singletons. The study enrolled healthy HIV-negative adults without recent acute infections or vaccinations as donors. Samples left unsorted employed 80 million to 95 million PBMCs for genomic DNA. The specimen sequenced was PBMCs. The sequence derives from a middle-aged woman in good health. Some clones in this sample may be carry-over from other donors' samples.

The CDR3 protein is CASSIVRDRTYGYTF. DNA for the CDR3: TGTGCCAGTAGTATAGTCCGGGACAGGACCTATGGCTACACCTTC. The chain recombines TRBV19 with TRBJ1-2; 8 nucleotides line up with TRBD1. Per the germline V gene, CDR1 is LNHDA and CDR2 is SQIVND (reference sequence). V was pared by 1 base and J by 4 bases, with 5 bases of the junction left unmatched. The CDR3 is made up of 15 amino acids.